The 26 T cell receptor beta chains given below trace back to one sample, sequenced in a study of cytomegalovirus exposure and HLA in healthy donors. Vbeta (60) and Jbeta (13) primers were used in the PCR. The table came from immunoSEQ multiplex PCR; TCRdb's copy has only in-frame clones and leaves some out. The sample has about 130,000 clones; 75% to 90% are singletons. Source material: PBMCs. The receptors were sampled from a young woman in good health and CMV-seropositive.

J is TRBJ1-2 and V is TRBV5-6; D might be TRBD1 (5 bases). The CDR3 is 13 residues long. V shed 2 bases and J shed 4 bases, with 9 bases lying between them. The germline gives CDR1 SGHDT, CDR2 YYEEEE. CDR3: CASSFRGGYGYTF. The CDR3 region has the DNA TGTGCCAGCAGCTTTAGGGGAGGCTATGGCTACACCTTC.

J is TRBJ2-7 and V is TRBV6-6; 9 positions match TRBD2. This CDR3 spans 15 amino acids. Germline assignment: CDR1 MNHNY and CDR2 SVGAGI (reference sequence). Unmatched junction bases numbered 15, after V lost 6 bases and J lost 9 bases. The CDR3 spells CASSPGASGAGGQYF. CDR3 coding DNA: TGTGCCAGCAGCCCGGGGGCTAGCGGGGCCGGGGGGCAGTACTTC.

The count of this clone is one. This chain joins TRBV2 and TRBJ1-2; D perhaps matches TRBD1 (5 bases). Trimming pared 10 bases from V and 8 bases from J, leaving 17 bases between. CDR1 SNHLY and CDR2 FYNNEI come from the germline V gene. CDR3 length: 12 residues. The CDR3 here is CATSPGFSGYTF. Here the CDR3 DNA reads TGTGCCACCTCCCCAGGGTTTAGCGGCTACACCTTC.

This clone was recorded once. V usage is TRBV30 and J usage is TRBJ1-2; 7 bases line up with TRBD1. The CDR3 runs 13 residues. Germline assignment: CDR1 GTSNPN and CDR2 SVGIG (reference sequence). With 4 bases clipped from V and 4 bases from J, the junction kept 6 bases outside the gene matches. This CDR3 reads CAWTPTGSYGYTF. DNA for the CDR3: TGTGCCTGGACGCCGACAGGGAGCTATGGCTACACCTTC.

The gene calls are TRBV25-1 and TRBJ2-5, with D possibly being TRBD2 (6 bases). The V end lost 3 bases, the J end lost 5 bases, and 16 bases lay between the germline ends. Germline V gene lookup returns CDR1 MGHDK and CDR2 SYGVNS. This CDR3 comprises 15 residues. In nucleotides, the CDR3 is TGTGCCAGCAGTGACGTGGGCGGGGCAGGGGAGACCCAGTACTTC. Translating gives CASSDVGGAGETQYF.

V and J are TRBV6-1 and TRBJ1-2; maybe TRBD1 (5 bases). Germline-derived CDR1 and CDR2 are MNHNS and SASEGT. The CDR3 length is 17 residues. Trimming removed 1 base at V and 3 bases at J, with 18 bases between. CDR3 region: CASSEEAGLQEHYGYTF. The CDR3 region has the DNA TGTGCCAGCAGTGAAGAAGCCGGGCTACAGGAACACTATGGCTACACCTTC.

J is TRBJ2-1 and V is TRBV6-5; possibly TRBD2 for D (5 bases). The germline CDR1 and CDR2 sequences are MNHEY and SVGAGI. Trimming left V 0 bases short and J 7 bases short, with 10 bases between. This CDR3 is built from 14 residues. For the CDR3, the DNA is TGTGCCAGCAGTTACTCCCTGCCGGGGAATGAGCAGTTCTTC. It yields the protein CASSYSLPGNEQFF.

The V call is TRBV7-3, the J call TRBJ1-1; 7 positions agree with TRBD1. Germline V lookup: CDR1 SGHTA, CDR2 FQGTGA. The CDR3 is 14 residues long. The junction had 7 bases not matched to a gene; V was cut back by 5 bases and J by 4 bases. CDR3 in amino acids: CASSPDPGGTEAFF. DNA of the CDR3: TGTGCCAGCAGCCCTGACCCAGGGGGCACTGAAGCTTTCTTT.

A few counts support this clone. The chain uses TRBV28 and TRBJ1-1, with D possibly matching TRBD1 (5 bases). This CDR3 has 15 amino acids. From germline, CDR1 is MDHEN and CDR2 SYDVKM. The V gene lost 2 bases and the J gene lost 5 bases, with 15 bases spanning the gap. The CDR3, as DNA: TGTGCCAGCAGTTTACAGGGACTCCAGTGGACTGAAGCTTTCTTT. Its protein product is CASSLQGLQWTEAFF.

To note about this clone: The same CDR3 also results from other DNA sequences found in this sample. The CDR3 region is CASSVGDRAGRDTQYF. The CDR3 bases are TGTGCCAGCAGCGTGGGAGACCGGGCAGGGAGGGATACGCAGTATTTT. The chain joins TRBV9 to TRBJ2-3; tentatively, D is TRBD2 (6 bases). V was clipped by 2 bases and J by 6 bases, with 19 bases between them. The CDR3 loop spans 16 amino acids. Germline V lookup: CDR1 SGDLS, CDR2 YYNGEE.

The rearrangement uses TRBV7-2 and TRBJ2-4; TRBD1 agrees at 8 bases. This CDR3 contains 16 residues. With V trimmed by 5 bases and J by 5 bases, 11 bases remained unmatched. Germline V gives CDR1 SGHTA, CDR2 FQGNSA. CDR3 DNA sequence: TGTGCCAGCAGCCCTGGACAGGGTAGGGGGGAAAACATTCAGTACTTC. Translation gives CASSPGQGRGENIQYF.

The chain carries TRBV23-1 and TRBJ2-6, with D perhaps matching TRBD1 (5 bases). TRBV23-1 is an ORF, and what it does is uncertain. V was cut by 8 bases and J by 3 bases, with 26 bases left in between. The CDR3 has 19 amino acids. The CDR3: CASALPGRFGRGGANVLTF. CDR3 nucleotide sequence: TGCGCCAGCGCACTTCCAGGGCGGTTCGGGCGTGGTGGGGCCAACGTCCTGACTTTC.

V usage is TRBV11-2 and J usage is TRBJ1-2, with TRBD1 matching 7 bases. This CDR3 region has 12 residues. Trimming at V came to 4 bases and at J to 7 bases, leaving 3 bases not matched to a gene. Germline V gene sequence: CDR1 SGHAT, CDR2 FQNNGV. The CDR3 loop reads CASSSGQSGYTF. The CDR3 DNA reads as TGTGCCAGCAGCTCGGGACAGAGTGGCTACACCTTC.

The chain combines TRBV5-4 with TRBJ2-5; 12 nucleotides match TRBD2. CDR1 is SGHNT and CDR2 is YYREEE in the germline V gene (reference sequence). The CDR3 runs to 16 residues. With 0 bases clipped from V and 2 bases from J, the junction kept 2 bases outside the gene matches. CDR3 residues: CASSLVTSGGQETQYF. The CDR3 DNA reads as TGTGCCAGCAGCTTGGTGACTAGCGGGGGACAAGAGACCCAGTACTTC.

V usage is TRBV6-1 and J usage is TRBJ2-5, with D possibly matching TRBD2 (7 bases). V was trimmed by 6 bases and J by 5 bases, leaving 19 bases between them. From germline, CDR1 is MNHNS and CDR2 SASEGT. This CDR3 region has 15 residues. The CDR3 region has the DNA TGTGCCAGCAGCCTTCGGGGGCGGGAGATTGAGACCCAGTACTTC. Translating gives CASSLRGREIETQYF.

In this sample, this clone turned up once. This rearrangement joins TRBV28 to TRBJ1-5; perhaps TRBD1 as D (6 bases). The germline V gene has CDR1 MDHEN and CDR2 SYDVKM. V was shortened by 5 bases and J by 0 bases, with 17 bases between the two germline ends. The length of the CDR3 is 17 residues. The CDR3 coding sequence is TGTGCCAGCAGTCCTTGGGGGCGGAGTGTTAGCAATCAGCCCCAGCATTTT. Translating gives CASSPWGRSVSNQPQHF.

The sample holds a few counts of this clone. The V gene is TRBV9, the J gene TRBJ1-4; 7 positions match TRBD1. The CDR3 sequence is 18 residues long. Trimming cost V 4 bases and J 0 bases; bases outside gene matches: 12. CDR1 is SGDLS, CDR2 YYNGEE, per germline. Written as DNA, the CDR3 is TGTGCCAGCAGCACTCGGGACAGCCTGACGGCAACTAATGAAAAACTGTTTTTT. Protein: CASSTRDSLTATNEKLFF.

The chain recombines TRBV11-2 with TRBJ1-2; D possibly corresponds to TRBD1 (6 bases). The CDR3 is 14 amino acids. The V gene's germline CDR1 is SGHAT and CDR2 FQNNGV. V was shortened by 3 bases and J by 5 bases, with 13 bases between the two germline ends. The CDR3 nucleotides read TGTGCCAGCAGCTTGGGGGGGGCCCTTTATGGCTACACCTTC. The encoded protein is CASSLGGALYGYTF.

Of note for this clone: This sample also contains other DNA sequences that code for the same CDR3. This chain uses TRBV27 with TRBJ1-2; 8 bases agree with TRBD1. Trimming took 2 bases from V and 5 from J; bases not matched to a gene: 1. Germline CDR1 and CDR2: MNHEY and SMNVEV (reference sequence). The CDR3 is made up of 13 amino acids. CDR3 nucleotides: TGTGCCAGCAGTTTAAACAGGGGGTATGGCTACACCTTC. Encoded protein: CASSLNRGYGYTF.

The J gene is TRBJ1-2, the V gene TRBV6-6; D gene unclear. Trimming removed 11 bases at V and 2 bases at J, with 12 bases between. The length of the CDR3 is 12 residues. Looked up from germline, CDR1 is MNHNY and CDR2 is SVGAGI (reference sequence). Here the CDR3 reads CASRQANYGYTF. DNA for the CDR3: TGTGCCTCCAGACAAGCAAACTATGGCTACACCTTC.

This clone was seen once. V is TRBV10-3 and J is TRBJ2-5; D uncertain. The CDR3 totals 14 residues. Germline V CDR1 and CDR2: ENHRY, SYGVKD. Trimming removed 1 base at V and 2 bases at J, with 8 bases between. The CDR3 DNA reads TGTGCCATCAGTGAGTTAGGCGGTCAAGAGACCCAGTACTTC. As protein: CAISELGGQETQYF.

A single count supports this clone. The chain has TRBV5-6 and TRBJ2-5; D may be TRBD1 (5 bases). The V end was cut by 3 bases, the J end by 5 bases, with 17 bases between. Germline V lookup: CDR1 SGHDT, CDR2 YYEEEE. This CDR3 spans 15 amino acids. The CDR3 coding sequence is TGTGCCAGCAGCTCACCCCTGGACATCAGCGAGACCCAGTACTTC. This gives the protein CASSSPLDISETQYF.

CDR3 coding DNA: TGTGCCAGCAGCTTAGCTGGCAGGGACGAGCAGTACTTC. Residues: CASSLAGRDEQYF. The J gene is TRBJ2-7, the V gene TRBV7-9; possibly TRBD1 for D (5 bases). The ends were cut back, 0 bases at V and 5 bases at J, with 8 bases in the middle. The germline V gene encodes CDR1 SEHNR and CDR2 FQNEAQ (reference sequence). CDR3 length equals 13 residues. Using reference TRBV7-9 and TRBJ2-7 for the parts outside the CDR3, the full variable domain is DTGVSQNPRHKITKRGQNVTFRCDPISEHNRLYWYRQTLGQGPEFLTYFQNEAQLEKSRLLSDRFSAERPKGSFSTLEIQRTEQGDSAMYLCASSLAGRDEQYFGPGTRLTVT.

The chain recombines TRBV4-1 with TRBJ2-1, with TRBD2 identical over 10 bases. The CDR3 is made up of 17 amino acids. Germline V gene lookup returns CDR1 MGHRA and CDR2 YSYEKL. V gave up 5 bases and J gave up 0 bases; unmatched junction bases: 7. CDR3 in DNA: TGCGCCAGCAGCGCCCGGACTAGCGGAAGCTCCTACAATGAGCAGTTCTTC. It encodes CASSARTSGSSYNEQFF.

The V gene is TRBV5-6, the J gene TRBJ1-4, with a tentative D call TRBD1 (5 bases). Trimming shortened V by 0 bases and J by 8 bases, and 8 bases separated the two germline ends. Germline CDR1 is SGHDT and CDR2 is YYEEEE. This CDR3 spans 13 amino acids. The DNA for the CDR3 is TGTGCCAGCAGCTTGGGGGGGGACGAAAAACTGTTTTTT. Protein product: CASSLGGDEKLFF.

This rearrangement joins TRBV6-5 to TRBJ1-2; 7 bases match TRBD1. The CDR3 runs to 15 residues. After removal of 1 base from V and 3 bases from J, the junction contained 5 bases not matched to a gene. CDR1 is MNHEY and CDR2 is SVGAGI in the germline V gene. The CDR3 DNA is TGTGCCAGCAGTTACTGGACAGGCGATTACTATGGCTACACCTTC. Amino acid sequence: CASSYWTGDYYGYTF.